This T cell receptor (beta chain) was recovered during a study of post-analysis software for immune sequencing data. Built from TCR beta cDNA, the libraries had unique molecular identifiers in them. TCRdb called the PCR reads again in MiXCR, with one record for every CDR3 protein. The sample consists of 350,000 to 500,000 distinct CDR3 sequences, roughly 40% of them appearing once. The receptor's source is a girl aged 2-10 years with multiple sclerosis. The sequenced sample was blood.

The CDR3, as DNA: TGTGCCAGCAGCGTAGCAGCGGGGAGCACAGATACGCAGTATTTT. This codes for CASSVAAGSTDTQYF. This chain links TRBV9 with TRBJ2-3; 7 bases match TRBD2. Germline V gene lookup returns CDR1 SGDLS and CDR2 YYNGEE. V lost 0 bases to trimming and J lost 0 bases; unmatched junction nucleotides: 1. This CDR3 is built from 15 residues.